These T cell receptor beta chains were read from a single sample in a study of blood T cell repertoires in COVID-19. Here immunoSEQ multiplex PCR was the method, and the copy in TCRdb shows in-frame clones only, minus some. The sample consists of about 130,000 clones, 65% to 90% of them appearing once. The source material was peripheral blood. Receptor source: an elderly woman with acute or convalescent COVID-19. The CDR3 runs from the conserved cysteine through the conserved F or W. D genes are given only for firm matches. Expanded clones are given a class, and other clones once, few, many or no size at all.

V	size	D	J	CDR3	DNA
TRBV4-3	.	.	TRBJ1-1	CASSQDPVNTEAFF	TGCGCCAGCAGCCAAGATCCCGTTAACACTGAAGCTTTCTTT
TRBV7-2	.	.	TRBJ1-5	CASSLALRVDNQPQHF	TGTGCCAGCAGCTTAGCGCTAAGAGTCGACAATCAGCCCCAGCATTTT
TRBV4-1	.	.	TRBJ1-4	CASSQGKPGQINEKLFF	TGCGCCAGCAGCCAAGGAAAGCCGGGACAAATTAATGAAAAACTGTTTTTT
TRBV2	.	TRBD1	TRBJ1-6	CASRQGVISPLHF	TGTGCCAGCAGACAGGGGGTTATTTCACCCCTCCACTTT
TRBV27	.	TRBD1	TRBJ2-1	CASNLLSTGKGNEQFF	TGTGCCAGCAACCTACTTTCGACAGGGAAGGGAAATGAGCAGTTCTTC
TRBV18	.	.	TRBJ2-2	CASSLMDISYTGELFF	TGTGCCAGCTCACTAATGGACATCTCGTACACCGGGGAGCTGTTTTTT
TRBV9	.	.	TRBJ1-3	CASSKTGDSGNTIYF	TGTGCCAGCAGCAAGACAGGTGACTCTGGAAACACCATATATTTT
TRBV5-6	.	.	TRBJ1-2	CASSYTANYGYTF	TGTGCCAGCAGTTATACAGCCAACTATGGCTACACCTTC
TRBV10-3	.	.	TRBJ1-4	CAISPRDPTSGELFF	TGTGCCATCAGTCCCCGGGACCCAACCTCAGGGGAACTGTTTTTT
TRBV15	.	.	TRBJ2-1	CATSRDWRGGPNEQFF	TGTGCCACCAGCAGAGATTGGAGGGGGGGCCCCAATGAGCAGTTCTTC
TRBV10-1	.	TRBD1	TRBJ1-2	CASSEVGRGKGANYGYTF	TGCGCCAGCAGTGAGGTAGGCAGGGGGAAGGGAGCTAACTATGGCTACACCTTC
TRBV14	once	.	TRBJ1-2	CASSQKIGGYTF	TGTGCCAGCAGCCAAAAAATCGGGGGCTACACCTTC
TRBV6-6	.	.	TRBJ1-1	CASSYPGLNTEAFF	TGTGCCAGCAGTTACCCAGGCCTGAACACTGAAGCTTTCTTT
TRBV7-2	.	TRBD1	TRBJ1-2	CASSFIGQGARGYTF	TGTGCCAGCAGCTTTATCGGACAGGGGGCGAGAGGCTACACCTTC
TRBV10-3	once	TRBD2	TRBJ2-5	CAINVTSGEGETQYF	TGTGCCATCAACGTGACTAGCGGGGAAGGGGAGACCCAGTACTTC
TRBV4-2	.	TRBD1	TRBJ1-2	CASSQGQGYGYTF	TGTGCCAGCAGCCAAGGACAGGGCTATGGCTACACCTTC
TRBV9	.	TRBD1	TRBJ2-3	CASSARQGVVDTQYF	TGTGCCAGCAGCGCGCGACAGGGGGTGGTAGATACGCAGTATTTT
TRBV28	.	.	TRBJ1-6	CASSFSRQARALPYSPLHF	TGTGCCAGCAGTTTCTCCCGACAGGCTCGTGCCCTACCGTATTCACCCCTCCACTTT
TRBV9	few	.	TRBJ2-6	CASSGAAGANVLTF	TGTGCCAGCAGCGGGGCAGCTGGGGCCAACGTCCTGACTTTC
TRBV9	.	.	TRBJ2-5	CASSVDSGTQYF	TGTGCCAGCAGCGTAGATTCGGGGACCCAGTACTTC
TRBV6-5	.	.	TRBJ1-3	CASLLHSSGNTIYF	TGTGCCAGCCTCCTCCACAGCTCTGGAAACACCATATATTTT
TRBV9	.	TRBD1	TRBJ1-4	CASSARDSNEKLFF	TGTGCCAGCAGCGCCCGGGACAGTAATGAAAAACTGTTTTTT
TRBV7-2	.	.	TRBJ2-7	CASSLLFTDPEQYF	TGTGCCAGCAGCTTATTGTTCACAGATCCCGAGCAGTACTTC
TRBV5-1	.	TRBD1	TRBJ1-2	CASSPSQGDYGYTF	TGCGCCAGCAGCCCATCCCAGGGGGACTATGGCTACACCTTC
TRBV28	.	.	TRBJ1-3	CASSSSRQDSGNTIYF	TGTGCCAGCAGTTCGTCGAGACAGGACTCTGGAAACACCATATATTTT
TRBV3-1/TRBV3-2	.	TRBD2	TRBJ2-7	CASSGTSGGYEQYF	TGTGCCAGCAGCGGGACTAGCGGGGGATACGAGCAGTACTTC
TRBV28	once	.	TRBJ1-3	CASSDLGATSGNTIYF	TGTGCCAGCAGCGACCTGGGGGCGACTTCTGGAAACACCATATATTTT
TRBV28	.	.	TRBJ1-2	CATLDRNYGYTF	TGTGCCACACTAGACAGGAACTATGGCTACACCTTC
TRBV5-1	.	.	TRBJ1-1	CASSQTGNTEAFF	TGCGCCAGCAGCCAGACAGGGAACACTGAAGCTTTCTTT
TRBV5-6	.	.	TRBJ1-1	CASSIRAEAFF	TGTGCCAGCAGCATCAGGGCTGAAGCTTTCTTT
TRBV2	.	TRBD1	TRBJ2-3	CASIDRVQTDTQYF	TGTGCCAGCATCGACAGGGTTCAGACAGATACGCAGTATTTT
TRBV4-1	.	.	TRBJ1-4	CASSRGGFTNEKLFF	TGCGCCAGCAGCAGGGGCGGCTTCACTAATGAAAAACTGTTTTTT
TRBV19	.	TRBD1	TRBJ1-1	CASRPSDRVITEAFF	TGTGCCAGTAGACCCTCGGACAGGGTTATTACTGAAGCTTTCTTT
TRBV9	.	.	TRBJ2-1	CASSSDLASGNEQFF	TGTGCCAGCAGCTCGGACCTCGCCTCGGGGAATGAGCAGTTCTTC
TRBV2	.	.	TRBJ1-6	CASTGAPNSPLHF	TGTGCCAGCACTGGGGCCCCTAATTCACCCCTCCACTTT
TRBV20-1	.	.	TRBJ1-1	CSARDAEAFF	TGCAGTGCTAGAGACGCTGAAGCTTTCTTT
TRBV5-1	.	.	TRBJ1-1	CASSLEQLNTEAFF	TGCGCCAGCAGCTTGGAACAGCTGAACACTGAAGCTTTCTTT
TRBV4-1	.	.	TRBJ1-4	CASSQLGQFNEKLFF	TGCGCCAGCAGCCAACTCGGACAGTTTAATGAAAAACTGTTTTTT
TRBV24-1	.	.	TRBJ1-2	CATSDSRGSYGYTF	TGTGCCACCAGTGATTCTCGGGGAAGCTATGGCTACACCTTC
TRBV6-4	.	.	TRBJ1-2	CASSDSKAPGYGYTF	TGTGCCAGCAGTGACTCAAAGGCCCCGGGCTATGGCTACACCTTC
TRBV11-2	once	.	TRBJ1-6	CASSLEPQSPLHF	TGTGCCAGCAGCTTAGAGCCCCAGTCACCCCTCCACTTT
TRBV5-5	.	.	TRBJ1-2	CASTLRGESYGYTF	TGTGCCAGCACCCTGCGGGGAGAGTCGTATGGCTACACCTTC
TRBV6-2/TRBV6-3	.	.	TRBJ1-4	CASSPMSGKTNEKLFF	TGTGCCAGCAGCCCGATGTCGGGGAAGACTAATGAAAAACTGTTTTTT
TRBV6-2/TRBV6-3	.	TRBD1	TRBJ1-5	CASSQGQGPLSNQPQHF	TGTGCCAGCAGCCAAGGACAGGGCCCCTTGAGCAATCAGCCCCAGCATTTT
TRBV11-2	.	TRBD1	TRBJ1-2	CASSYAGGANYGYTF	TGTGCCAGCAGCTACGCAGGGGGCGCGAACTATGGCTACACCTTC
TRBV7-2	once	.	TRBJ2-5	CASTQGPQETQYF	TGTGCCAGCACCCAGGGCCCCCAAGAGACCCAGTACTTC
TRBV5-5	.	.	TRBJ1-6	CASSPYYRDTHSPLHF	TGTGCCAGCAGCCCATATTATCGGGATACGCATTCACCCCTCCACTTT
TRBV28	.	TRBD1	TRBJ1-1	CASSLTQGAGNTEAFF	TGTGCCAGCAGTTTGACCCAGGGGGCAGGGAACACTGAAGCTTTCTTT
TRBV6-5	.	.	TRBJ1-1	CASSSMTGEAFF	TGTGCCAGCAGCTCTATGACAGGTGAAGCTTTCTTT
TRBV7-3	.	TRBD1	TRBJ1-1	CASSVGQATEAFF	TGTGCCAGCAGCGTAGGACAGGCCACTGAAGCTTTCTTT
TRBV20-1	once	.	TRBJ1-2	CSASGGSVLANYGYTF	TGCAGTGCTAGTGGGGGCAGCGTCTTAGCTAACTATGGCTACACCTTC
TRBV7-9	.	.	TRBJ1-1	CASKGQVNTEAFF	TGTGCCAGCAAGGGGCAGGTGAACACTGAAGCTTTCTTT
TRBV5-6	.	.	TRBJ1-1	CASSTRRIVNTEAFF	TGTGCCAGCAGCACAAGGAGGATAGTGAACACTGAAGCTTTCTTT
TRBV19	.	TRBD1	TRBJ2-1	CASSMDRGSYNEQFF	TGTGCCAGTAGTATGGACAGGGGCTCCTACAATGAGCAGTTCTTC
TRBV3-1/TRBV3-2	.	.	TRBJ1-6	CASSQPLRSPLHF	TGTGCCAGCAGCCAACCCCTGAGATCACCCCTCCACTTT